This entry features one T cell receptor (beta chain) sequence. Its target antigen remains unknown. Base qualities are not provided; no much larger clone lies one nucleotide away. This sample is drawn from a study of blood T cell repertoires in COVID-19 (dated by TCRdb to 2019 to 2021). Regarding the study in general: Samples from collaborators originated in the United States, Italy and Spain and spanned both the acute and convalescent phases of COVID-19. The prospective study material was composed of cDNA or gDNA derived from T cells, B-cell-depleted T cells, or PBMCs. The dataset comprised deeply sampled blood TCRbeta repertoires from subjects exposed to, actively infected with, or recovered from COVID-19. A freely available public database, intended as a resource for researchers studying the immune response to SARS-CoV-2, is where the repertoires were released. Samples were obtained from the ongoing ImmuneRACE study (first 160 participants) and from 1,000 to 1,500 subjects provided by 6 global collaborators. A de-identified subject ID, COVID-19 status, age in years and sex were almost always included in the sample metadata. Where available, HLA class I and class II types were taken from metadata supplied by the sample provider and were not determined by assay-based typing.

Collaborating institutions collected whole blood in K2EDTA tubes following their own protocols. For TCRbeta analysis, collaborators shipped samples in one of three forms: frozen whole blood, isolated PBMCs, or DNA extracted from either of those sample types. Overall study results and their limits: Clinical and demographic metadata were provided uncurated, with the amount varying by source and participant.

CDR1 LGHDT and CDR2 YNNKEL were looked up in the germline V gene (reference sequence). The CDR3, cysteine through phenylalanine, is 16 amino acids long. The retained sequence is limited to the CDR3, 48 bases, with the frame set at the first base. A distance of 15 bases separates the germline ends of V and J, which lose 2 bases and 5 bases respectively. The immunoSEQ Assay, a bias-controlled multiplex PCR, was used to amplify TCRbeta CDR3 regions from genomic DNA. In the original analysis: The number of nucleated cells in each sample was estimated from the amplification of reference gene primers within the assay. To quantify the absolute abundance of each unique TCRbeta CDR3 rearrangement, sequence reads were collapsed and filtered. Productive Simpson clonality was computed per sample as the square root of Simpson's diversity index over productive rearrangements. The clones in this table, taken by TCRdb from immuneACCESS, are in-frame only. Not every clone is retained; where verified, under half of the shortfall comes from an unresolved V gene, and the cause of the rest is unknown. V, J and clone size derive from that table, while D and trimming were established from the DNA sequence. The table for this sample lists about 95,000 clones; around 80% of them were counted only once. The top ten clones comprise about 24% of the sample.

This receptor chain uses TRBV3-1 (or the pseudogene TRBV3-2) and TRBJ1-4; the D gene remains uncertain. The sequence was obtained from a human donor in a cohort sampled during active COVID-19. Source material: peripheral blood. The sequence in DNA is TGTGCCAGCAGCCAAATTTCCGGAAGAGGGAATGAAAAACTGTTTTTT. This gives the protein CASSQISGRGNEKLFF.